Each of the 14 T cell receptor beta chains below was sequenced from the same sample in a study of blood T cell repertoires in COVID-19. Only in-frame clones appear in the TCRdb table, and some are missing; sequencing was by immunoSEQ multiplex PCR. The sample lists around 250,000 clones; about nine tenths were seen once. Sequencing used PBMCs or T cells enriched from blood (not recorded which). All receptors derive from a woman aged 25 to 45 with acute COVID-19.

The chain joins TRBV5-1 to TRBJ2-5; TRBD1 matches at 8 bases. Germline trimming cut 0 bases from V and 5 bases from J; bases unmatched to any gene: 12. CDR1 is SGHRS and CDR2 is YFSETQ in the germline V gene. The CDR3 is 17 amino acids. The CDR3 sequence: CASSLEVFGRGRETQYF. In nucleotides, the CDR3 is TGCGCCAGCAGCTTGGAGGTCTTCGGCAGGGGGCGGGAGACCCAGTACTTC.

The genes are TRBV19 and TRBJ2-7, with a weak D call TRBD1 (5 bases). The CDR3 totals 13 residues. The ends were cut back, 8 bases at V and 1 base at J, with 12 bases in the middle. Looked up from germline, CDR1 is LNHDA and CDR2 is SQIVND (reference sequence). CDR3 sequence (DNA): TGTGCCAGTTCGATCAGGGTTTCCTACGAGCAGTACTTC. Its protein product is CASSIRVSYEQYF.

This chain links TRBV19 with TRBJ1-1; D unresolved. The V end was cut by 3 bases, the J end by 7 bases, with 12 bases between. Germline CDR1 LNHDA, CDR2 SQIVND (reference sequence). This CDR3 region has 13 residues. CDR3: CASSMGGSGEAFF. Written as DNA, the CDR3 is TGTGCCAGTAGTATGGGAGGGAGTGGTGAAGCTTTCTTT.

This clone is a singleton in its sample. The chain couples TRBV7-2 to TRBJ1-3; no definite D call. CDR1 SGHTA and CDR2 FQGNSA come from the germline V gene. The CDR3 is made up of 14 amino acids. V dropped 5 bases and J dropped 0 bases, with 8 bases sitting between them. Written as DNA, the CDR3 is TGTGCCAGCAGCCTACAGAACTCTGGAAACACCATATATTTT. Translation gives CASSLQNSGNTIYF.

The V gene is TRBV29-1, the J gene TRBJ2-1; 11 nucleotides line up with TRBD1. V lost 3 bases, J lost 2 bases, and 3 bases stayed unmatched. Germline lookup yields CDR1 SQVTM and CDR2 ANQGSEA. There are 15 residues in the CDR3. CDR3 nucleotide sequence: TGCAGCGTTGAGGGGGACAGGGGGACCTACAATGAGCAGTTCTTC. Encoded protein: CSVEGDRGTYNEQFF.

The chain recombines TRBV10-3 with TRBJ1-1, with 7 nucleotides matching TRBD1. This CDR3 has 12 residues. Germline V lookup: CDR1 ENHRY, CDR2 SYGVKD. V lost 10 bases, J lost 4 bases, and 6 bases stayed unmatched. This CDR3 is CASAGGPTEAFF. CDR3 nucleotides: TGTGCCAGCGCAGGGGGACCCACTGAAGCTTTCTTT.

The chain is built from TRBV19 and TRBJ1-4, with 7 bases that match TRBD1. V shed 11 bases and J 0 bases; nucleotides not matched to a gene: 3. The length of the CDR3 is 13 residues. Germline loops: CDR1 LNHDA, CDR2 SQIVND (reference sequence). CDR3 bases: TGTGCCGCTGGGACAGCAACTAATGAAAAACTGTTTTTT. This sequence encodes CAAGTATNEKLFF.

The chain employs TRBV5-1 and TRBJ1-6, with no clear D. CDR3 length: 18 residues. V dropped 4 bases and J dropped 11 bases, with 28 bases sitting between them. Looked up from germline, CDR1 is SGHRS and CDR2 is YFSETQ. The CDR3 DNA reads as TGCGCCAGCAGCGGTGAGGGCGGCCCCTATACCATTGGAACACCCCTCCACTTT. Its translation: CASSGEGGPYTIGTPLHF.

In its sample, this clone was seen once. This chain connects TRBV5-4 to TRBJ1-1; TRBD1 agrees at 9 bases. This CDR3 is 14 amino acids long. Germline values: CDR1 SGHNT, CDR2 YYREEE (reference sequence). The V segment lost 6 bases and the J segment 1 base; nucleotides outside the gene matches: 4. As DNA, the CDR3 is TGTGCCAGCAACAACAGGGGGCGGAACACTGAAGCTTTCTTT. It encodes CASNNRGRNTEAFF.

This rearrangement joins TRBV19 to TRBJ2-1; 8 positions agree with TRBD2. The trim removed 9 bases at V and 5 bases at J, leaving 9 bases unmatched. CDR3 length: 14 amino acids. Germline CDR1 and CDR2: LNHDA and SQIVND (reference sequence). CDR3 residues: CASTSGGSNNEQFF. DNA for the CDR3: TGTGCCAGCACTAGCGGAGGCTCTAACAATGAGCAGTTCTTC. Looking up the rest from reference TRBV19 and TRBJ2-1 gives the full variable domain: DGGITQSPKYLFRKEGQNVTLSCEQNLNHDAMYWYRQDPGQGLRLIYYSQIVNDFQKGDIAEGYSVSREKKESFPLTVTSAQKNPTAFYLCASTSGGSNNEQFFGPGTRLTVL.

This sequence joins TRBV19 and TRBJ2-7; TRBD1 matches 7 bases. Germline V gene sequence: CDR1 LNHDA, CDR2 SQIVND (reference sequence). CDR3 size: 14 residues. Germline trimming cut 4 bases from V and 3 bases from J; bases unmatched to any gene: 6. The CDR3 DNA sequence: TGTGCCAGTAGTACACCGGGACAGAACTACGAGCAGTACTTC. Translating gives CASSTPGQNYEQYF. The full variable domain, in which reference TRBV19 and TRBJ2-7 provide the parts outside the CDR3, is DGGITQSPKYLFRKEGQNVTLSCEQNLNHDAMYWYRQDPGQGLRLIYYSQIVNDFQKGDIAEGYSVSREKKESFPLTVTSAQKNPTAFYLCASSTPGQNYEQYFGPGTRLTVT.

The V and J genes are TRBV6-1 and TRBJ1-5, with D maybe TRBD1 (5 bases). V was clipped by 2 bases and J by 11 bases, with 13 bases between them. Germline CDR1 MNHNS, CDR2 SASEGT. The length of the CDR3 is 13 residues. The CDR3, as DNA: TGTGCCAGCAGTGAAACCGGACAATTAGCCCAGCATTTT. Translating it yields CASSETGQLAQHF.

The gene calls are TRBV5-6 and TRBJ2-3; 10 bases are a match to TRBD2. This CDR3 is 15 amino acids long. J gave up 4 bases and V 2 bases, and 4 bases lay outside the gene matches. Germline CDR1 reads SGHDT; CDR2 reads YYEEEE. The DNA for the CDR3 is TGTGCCAGCAGCTTAGCGGGAGGGAGCGCAGATACGCAGTATTTT. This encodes CASSLAGGSADTQYF.

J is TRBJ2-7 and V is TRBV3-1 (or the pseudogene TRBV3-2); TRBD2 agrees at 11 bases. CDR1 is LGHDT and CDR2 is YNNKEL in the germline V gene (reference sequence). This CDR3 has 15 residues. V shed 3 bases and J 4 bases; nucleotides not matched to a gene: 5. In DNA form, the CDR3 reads TGTGCCAGCAGCCACGAGACTAGCGGGACTTACGAGCAGTACTTC. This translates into CASSHETSGTYEQYF.